Following are 30 T cell receptor beta chains from one sample sequenced in a study of vaccination and CD4 T cells after COVID-19. Described treatment: roughly ten-day PBMC culture with coronavirus spike peptide pools or control peptides (ViraFEST assay). Investigators obtained the unexposed donor's CD4+ T cells before the COVID-19 pandemic (2011-2018). The Oncomine TCR Beta short-read assay generated sequence data from the DNA of cultured CD4+ T cells. Genomic DNA was taken out of cultured CD4+ T cells by extraction. In TCRdb, the PCR reads were re-called with MiXCR into one record per CDR3 protein. The data contain 6,000 to 7,000 distinct CDR3 sequences, approximately 35% of them singletons. These receptors have no known antigen. The sample was CD4+ T cells from blood, cultured in vitro. Source of these receptors: a human donor in good health.

The V gene is TRBV4-2, the J gene TRBJ1-2; TRBD1 is a possible D gene (5 bases). This CDR3 contains 17 residues. V lost 0 bases, J lost 4 bases, and 18 bases lay in between. CDR1 LGHNA and CDR2 YNFKEQ come from the germline V gene. The CDR3 region is CASSQDPRAGVGYGYTF. The CDR3 nucleotides are TGTGCCAGCAGCCAAGATCCGCGGGCGGGGGTTGGCTATGGCTACACCTTC.

As regards this clonotype: This probably arose from a read error, given a far larger clone one base away. V and J are TRBV6-5 and TRBJ1-6, with D unclear. The CDR3 sequence is 13 residues long. The germline CDR1 and CDR2 sequences are MNHEY and SVGAGI. Trimming removed 6 bases at V and 13 bases at J, with 16 bases between. The CDR3, as DNA: TGTGCCAGCAGCACGAGACACCCCCTGCCCCTCCACTTT. Translation gives CASSTRHPLPLHF.

The rearrangement uses TRBV18 and TRBJ2-2, with D tentatively TRBD1 (5 bases). The CDR3 length is 16 residues. The germline CDR1 and CDR2 sequences are KGHSH and LQKENI. With 6 bases removed from V and 4 bases from J, the gap between germline ends came to 18 bases. CDR3 sequence: CASSQGQGARTGELFF. In DNA form, the CDR3 reads TGTGCCAGCTCCCAGGGCCAGGGTGCGCGCACCGGGGAGCTGTTTTTT. Using reference TRBV18 and TRBJ2-2 for the parts outside the CDR3, the full variable domain is NAGVMQNPRHLVRRRGQEARLRCSPMKGHSHVYWYRQLPEEGLKFMVYLQKENIIDESGMPKERFSAEFPKEGPSILRIQQVVRGDSAAYFCASSQGQGARTGELFFGEGSRLTVL.

The V call is TRBV5-1, the J call TRBJ1-1; weak D call: TRBD1 (5 bases). Germline V CDR1 and CDR2: SGHRS, YFSETQ. The CDR3 sequence is 12 residues long. V lost 4 bases to trimming and J lost 4 bases, with 8 bases between them. CDR3 sequence: CASSRQSTEAFF. CDR3 nucleotides: TGCGCCAGCAGCCGACAGTCCACTGAAGCTTTCTTT.

The V and J genes are TRBV4-3 and TRBJ2-3; 10 nucleotides match TRBD1. V was clipped by 4 bases and J by 3 bases; unmatched bases: 1. Germline CDR1 reads LGHNA; CDR2 reads YSLEER. This CDR3 is 14 amino acids long. As DNA, the CDR3 is TGCGCCAGCAGCCGGGACAGGGGAACAGATACGCAGTATTTT. Translation: CASSRDRGTDTQYF.

The CDR3 region is CASSPQGRGTEAFF. For the CDR3, the DNA is TGTGCCAGCAGTCCACAGGGTCGGGGAACTGAAGCTTTCTTT. This chain uses TRBV6-1 with TRBJ1-1; possibly TRBD1 for D (6 bases). This CDR3 has 14 residues. Trimming removed 5 bases from V and 5 bases from J, with 15 bases in between. Germline CDR1 MNHNS, CDR2 SASEGT.

In its sample, this clonotype was seen a few times. This chain connects TRBV28 to TRBJ2-5; the D is unclear. V lost 6 bases, J lost 5 bases, and 13 bases lay in between. This CDR3 contains 13 residues. Germline CDR1 is MDHEN and CDR2 is SYDVKM. The CDR3: CASRRVLGETQYF. CDR3 nucleotides: TGTGCCAGCAGGAGAGTATTAGGCGAGACCCAGTACTTC.

The chain has TRBV6-5 and TRBJ2-7; TRBD2 is a possible D gene (5 bases). The germline V and J ends were trimmed by 2 bases and 6 bases, with 20 bases remaining between them. This CDR3 region has 16 residues. The germline CDR1 and CDR2 sequences are MNHEY and SVGAGI. As DNA, the CDR3 is TGTGCCAGCAGTTACGAGCGGCTAACGAAAACGAGCGAGCAGTACTTC. This sequence encodes CASSYERLTKTSEQYF.

The table lists this clonotype with a few counts. The chain couples TRBV20-1 to TRBJ1-1, with D unresolved. Trimming pared 3 bases from V and 3 bases from J, leaving 8 bases between. The germline CDR1 and CDR2 sequences are DFQATT and SNEGSKA (reference sequence). This CDR3 spans 12 amino acids. The CDR3 loop reads CSARIGDTEAFF. DNA for the CDR3: TGCAGTGCTAGGATCGGGGACACTGAAGCTTTCTTT.

CDR3 DNA: TGTGCCAGCAGCCAGACAGAGACCCAGTACTTC. Its translation is CASSQTETQYF. The chain employs TRBV7-2 and TRBJ2-5; D is unclear. From germline, CDR1 is SGHTA and CDR2 FQGNSA. V dropped 5 bases and J dropped 4 bases, with 5 bases sitting between them. CDR3 length: 11 amino acids. The entire variable domain, with the rest obtained from reference TRBV7-2 and TRBJ2-5, is as follows: GAGVSQSPSNKVTEKGKDVELRCDPISGHTALYWYRQSLGQGLEFLIYFQGNSAPDKSGLPSDRFSAERTGGSVSTLTIQRTQQEDSAVYLCASSQTETQYFGPGTRLLVL.

This clonotype is medium-sized (0.01 to 0.1%). This chain connects TRBV20-1 to TRBJ1-5, with D unclear. The length of the CDR3 is 15 residues. The V end was cut by 3 bases, the J end by 1 base, with 13 bases between. Germline CDR1 reads DFQATT; CDR2 reads SNEGSKA (reference sequence). CDR3 coding DNA: TGCAGTGCTAGGGTTTCCGGCAGAAGCAATCAGCCCCAGCATTTT. Protein: CSARVSGRSNQPQHF.

This chain links TRBV2 with TRBJ1-5, with 7 bases fitting TRBD1. Germline trimming cut 7 bases from V and 6 bases from J; bases unmatched to any gene: 9. This CDR3 is built from 14 residues. The germline gives CDR1 SNHLY, CDR2 FYNNEI. The CDR3 region is CASTETGPAQPQHF. The DNA of the CDR3 is TGTGCCAGCACAGAGACAGGGCCTGCTCAGCCCCAGCATTTT.

The chain recombines TRBV7-2 with TRBJ1-2; D not certain. Germline V gene data show CDR1 as SGHTA and CDR2 as FQGNSA. The length of the CDR3 is 15 residues. V was shortened by 1 base and J by 1 base, with 10 bases between the two germline ends. This CDR3 reads CASSLVPSSNYGYTF. CDR3 nucleotide sequence: TGTGCCAGCAGCTTAGTCCCAAGCAGTAACTATGGCTACACCTTC.

This clonotype was seen more than once but under ten times. This chain links TRBV20-1 with TRBJ2-1; D remains ambiguous. V was trimmed by 6 bases and J by 5 bases, leaving 14 bases between them. From germline, CDR1 is DFQATT and CDR2 SNEGSKA (reference sequence). The CDR3 extends over 13 amino acids. In DNA form, the CDR3 reads TGCAGTGCGAAGACCGTTCGGGACAATGAGCAGTTCTTC. This codes for CSAKTVRDNEQFF.

The chain has TRBV6-5 and TRBJ1-3, with D unclear. CDR1 is MNHEY, CDR2 SVGAGI, per germline. V lost 0 bases to trimming and J lost 0 bases, with 9 bases between them. CDR3 size: 16 residues. Here the CDR3 reads CASSYSRPTSGNTIYF. In DNA, the CDR3 is TGTGCCAGCAGTTACTCCCGCCCAACCTCTGGAAACACCATATATTTT.

The chain links TRBV20-1 to TRBJ1-1; unclear D gene. V lost 2 bases and J 5 bases, leaving 15 bases between the germline ends. CDR3 length: 14 amino acids. Germline assignment: CDR1 DFQATT and CDR2 SNEGSKA (reference sequence). The CDR3 DNA sequence: TGCAGTGCTAGATACTCACGGGTCGGGACTGAAGCTTTCTTT. Amino acid sequence: CSARYSRVGTEAFF.

V and J are TRBV20-1 and TRBJ2-7; 15 bases match TRBD2. The CDR3 has 16 residues. Losses at the gene ends were 5 bases for V and 0 bases for J; bases not matched to a gene: 5. Germline values: CDR1 DFQATT, CDR2 SNEGSKA (reference sequence). CDR3 in DNA: TGCAGTGCTCCGGGACTAGCGGGAGGTTACTCCTACGAGCAGTACTTC. Translated, it gives CSAPGLAGGYSYEQYF.

This clonotype was counted a few times. This chain connects TRBV9 to TRBJ2-5, with a tentative D call TRBD1 (6 bases). V lost 0 bases to trimming and J lost 4 bases, with 10 bases between them. The germline gives CDR1 SGDLS, CDR2 YYNGEE. There are 14 residues in the CDR3. Here the CDR3 reads CASSVGPGAETQYF. CDR3 nucleotides: TGTGCCAGCAGCGTAGGCCCAGGGGCAGAGACCCAGTACTTC.

The V call is TRBV6-2 or TRBV6-3, the J call TRBJ2-7, with 12 bases identical to TRBD2. From germline, CDR1 is MNHEY and CDR2 SVGEGT. This CDR3 has 15 amino acids. The V segment lost 2 bases and the J segment 3 bases; nucleotides outside the gene matches: 2. The CDR3 DNA follows: TGTGCCAGCAGTTACCCGACTAGCGGGAGCTACGAGCAGTACTTC. Its translation: CASSYPTSGSYEQYF.

This clonotype appeared a few times. This sequence joins TRBV28 and TRBJ1-1; possibly TRBD1 for D (5 bases). Germline V CDR1 and CDR2: MDHEN, SYDVKM. V was cut by 3 bases and J by 1 base, with 6 bases left in between. CDR3 length: 13 amino acids. Here the CDR3 DNA reads TGTGCCAGCAGTTTGGGGACGAACACTGAAGCTTTCTTT. The encoded protein is CASSLGTNTEAFF.

This clonotype was detected only a few times. The rearrangement links TRBV7-3 to TRBJ2-5; tentatively, D is TRBD2 (5 bases). The CDR3 consists of 14 residues. With 6 bases removed from V and 1 base from J, the gap between germline ends came to 12 bases. Germline V lookup: CDR1 SGHTA, CDR2 FQGTGA. The CDR3 reads CASSSGLSQETQYF. CDR3 nucleotides: TGTGCCAGCAGTTCAGGACTCAGCCAAGAGACCCAGTACTTC.

V is TRBV10-3 and J is TRBJ2-3; no reliable D call. V lost 4 bases and J 6 bases, leaving 8 bases between the germline ends. Germline V gene sequence: CDR1 ENHRY, CDR2 SYGVKD. The CDR3 is 12 amino acids. The CDR3 loop is CAISGAGDTQYF. The DNA for the CDR3 is TGTGCCATCAGTGGGGCTGGGGATACGCAGTATTTT.

This clonotype was counted only a few times. This rearrangement joins TRBV30 to TRBJ1-5, with TRBD1 as a possible D gene (6 bases). V lost 2 bases to trimming and J lost 0 bases, with 17 bases between them. This CDR3 contains 17 residues. Germline V gene lookup returns CDR1 GTSNPN and CDR2 SVGIG (reference sequence). Here the CDR3 reads CAWSPPWGLVSNQPQHF. The DNA for the CDR3 is TGTGCCTGGAGTCCCCCATGGGGGCTGGTTAGCAATCAGCCCCAGCATTTT.

This clonotype was seen more than once but under ten times. The chain employs TRBV7-2 and TRBJ1-5; D may be TRBD1 (6 bases). Between the trimmed V and J ends, which lost 6 bases and 6 bases, there was a span of 24 bases. Germline CDR1 is SGHTA and CDR2 is FQGNSA. CDR3 length: 17 amino acids. CDR3 bases: TGTGCCAGCAGTAGCCGATCCGGGGGCGCCTCAGGTCAGCCCCAGCATTTT. It is translated as CASSSRSGGASGQPQHF.

The rearrangement joins TRBV27 to TRBJ2-7; TRBD2 is a possible D gene (6 bases). The germline V gene encodes CDR1 MNHEY and CDR2 SMNVEV (reference sequence). The ends were cut back, 2 bases at V and 0 bases at J, with 8 bases in the middle. The CDR3 is 14 amino acids. DNA for the CDR3: TGTGCCAGCAGTTTACGGGAGAGCTCCTACGAGCAGTACTTC. This sequence encodes CASSLRESSYEQYF.

V gene TRBV9 combines with J gene TRBJ1-1; a possible D gene is TRBD1 (5 bases). V was pared by 7 bases and J by 6 bases, with 16 bases between. This CDR3 is 13 amino acids long. Germline CDR1 is SGDLS and CDR2 is YYNGEE. CDR3: CASGVTGASEAFF. In nucleotides, the CDR3 is TGTGCCAGCGGGGTGACTGGGGCCTCTGAAGCTTTCTTT.

This sequence joins TRBV7-2 and TRBJ2-1; 7 positions match TRBD1. This CDR3 spans 15 amino acids. From germline, CDR1 is SGHTA and CDR2 FQGNSA. J gave up 4 bases and V 6 bases, and 9 bases lay outside the gene matches. CDR3 coding DNA: TGTGCCAGCAGACCTACCCCGGGACAGTACAATGAGCAGTTCTTC. The encoded protein is CASRPTPGQYNEQFF.

There are a few counts of this clonotype. J is TRBJ1-1 and V is TRBV7-8; D gene ambiguous. V lost 5 bases to trimming and J lost 1 base, with 11 bases between them. This CDR3 is built from 14 residues. Germline CDR1 SGHVS, CDR2 FQNEAQ. This CDR3 is CASSTMGRNTEAFF. Here the CDR3 DNA reads TGTGCCAGCAGCACCATGGGAAGGAACACTGAAGCTTTCTTT.

The gene calls are TRBV7-2 and TRBJ1-1; weak D call: TRBD1 (5 bases). The CDR3 is 15 amino acids. Trimming took off 5 bases at V and 2 bases at J, with 15 bases between the two ends. Germline assignment: CDR1 SGHTA and CDR2 FQGNSA. CDR3 residues: CASSPGRVKNTEAFF. CDR3 sequence (DNA): TGTGCCAGCAGCCCGGGACGGGTAAAAAACACTGAAGCTTTCTTT.

This clonotype was detected once. This chain links TRBV24-1 with TRBJ2-1; 7 bases line up with TRBD1. This CDR3 has 15 residues. Germline V gene sequence: CDR1 KGHDR, CDR2 SFDVKD. J gave up 5 bases and V 3 bases, and 6 bases lay outside the gene matches. CDR3 loop: CATSDPDRPNNEQFF. The CDR3 DNA reads TGTGCCACCAGTGATCCGGACAGGCCTAACAATGAGCAGTTCTTC.